The clone carrying this TCR beta chain has more than one count but fewer than ten. Survey-level immunoSEQ sequencing profiled the TCR beta repertoire. Some clones are missing from TCRdb's copy, which holds only in-frame ones; the method was immunoSEQ multiplex PCR. The table lists under 65,000 clones, 80% to 95% of them singletons, with approximately 12% in the top ten. The germline V gene encodes CDR1 MNHEY and CDR2 SVGAGI. The CDR3 has 15 residues. V was pared by 6 bases and J by 2 bases, with 6 bases of the junction left unmatched. Material for sequencing was PBMCs. This chain uses TRBV6-5 with TRBJ2-7; TRBD2 agrees at 11 bases. This clonotype was obtained from a man between 40 and 49 years old with rheumatoid arthritis. The CDR3 loop is CASSPTSGNAYEQYF. CDR3 nucleotides: TGTGCCAGCAGCCCGACTAGCGGGAACGCCTACGAGCAGTACTTC.